This T cell receptor (beta chain) was retrieved from a study of T cells after yellow fever vaccination (dated by TCRdb to between 2017 and 2020). Notes on the research overall: Libraries from fractions with low cell numbers were prepared with the SMART-Seq v4 Ultra Low Input RNA kit. Two healthy male donors made up the cohort, one aged 18 to 30 years and the other aged 30 to 40 years. Bulk TCR alpha and beta repertoires were sequenced longitudinally to track T-cell clones before and after primary and booster YFV17D yellow fever vaccination. Blood was collected at multiple timepoints before and after primary and secondary immunization, and bulk PBMC replicates and cell subsets were isolated. Overall results and qualifications from the work: A small fraction of clonotypes appeared in both the CD4 and CD8 compartments, likely as a result of convergent recombination. Only two donors were included in the study, so the extent to which the findings can be generalized is limited. The secondary T-cell response was weaker than the primary response but faster, peaking on day 5 instead of day 15. Because abundant contaminating clonotypes from the bulk population could be contained in FACS-sorted repertoires, computational filtering was required. Most clones expanded after primary vaccination (96% of CD4 and 88% of CD8) were re-detected after the booster, suggesting that broad memory maintenance occurred.

TCR cDNA was made using 5'RACE template switching, a step that added a universal primer site and unique molecular identifiers. Priming for cDNA synthesis came from both the TCR alpha and TCR beta constant segments. Two PCR steps were used to amplify libraries, with sample barcodes and sequencing adapters being added in the second step. Sequencing of the libraries was done on either Illumina HiSeq 2500 (2x100 bp) or NovaSeq (2x150 bp). The study's processing was this. MIGEC was used to demultiplex reads and collapse the reads into UMI consensus sequences, and MiXCR was used for V(D)J alignment. Vaccine-responding clonotypes were defined with edgeR using replicate PBMC samples, requiring FDR below 0.01 and a log2 fold change above 5 up to day 15. CD4 or CD8 identity was assigned to each bulk clonotype according to whether the clonotype was present at higher abundance in the sequenced CD4 repertoire or the sequenced CD8 repertoire. Using fastp at Q25 and MiXCR, TCRdb reprocessed the public reads and kept productive beta chains. Rows matching on CDR3 protein sequence are summarized as one entry with the most common DNA and genes. The V and J calls shown here were made by TCRdb, not taken from the authors' results. The sample table shows about 350,000 distinct CDR3 sequences, and around 8.1% are seen once. The ten largest clones represent 17% of the sample.

This specimen's treatment or condition label, per the study, means: live attenuated yellow fever vaccine strain. Two biological replicates of bulk PBMCs were collected at each blood-draw timepoint. A standard Ficoll-Paque protocol was used to isolate PBMCs from peripheral blood. RNA was extracted with TriZol from bulk PBMCs, CD4 and CD8 fractions, and dextramer-positive and dextramer-negative fractions. This clonotype was observed a few times. The clone's antigen remains unknown. The sample holds no much larger clone one base away, and base qualities are not on file. The receptor was isolated from a man aged 18 to 29 who received the YFV17D yellow fever vaccine. Sample: PBMCs, taken about 49 days after the first yellow fever vaccination.

The CDR3 region has the sequence CASSQEEVRQGRNTIYF. The bases read TGCGCCAGCAGCCAAGAAGAGGTCCGGCAGGGCCGAAACACCATATATTTT. The chain links TRBV4-1 with TRBJ1-3; a tentative D call is TRBD1 (5 bases match). From the germline V gene, CDR1 is MGHRA and CDR2 is YSYEKL. At the junction V is shortened by 0 bases and J by 5 bases, with 17 bases in between. From cysteine to phenylalanine, the CDR3 is 17 amino acids long. The only DNA kept is the CDR3, 51 bases in frame from the first base.